This T cell receptor (beta chain) was documented in a study of T cell changes during pregnancy in multiple sclerosis. Measured with immunoSEQ multiplex PCR; TCRdb has only the in-frame clones, and not every one. The data show about 21,000 clones, with about 88% seen just once and about 7.5% held by the top ten. The clonotype was recovered from a female donor in good health, enrolled as a control in a pregnancy study. The sample here was CD8+ T cells from peripheral blood mononuclear cells, taken in the second trimester of pregnancy.

This chain's CDR3 is CASRGQGGGNQPQHF. The CDR3 region has the DNA TGTGCCAGCAGGGGACAGGGTGGGGGCAATCAGCCCCAGCATTTT. V usage is TRBV6-5 and J usage is TRBJ1-5; 9 nucleotides line up with TRBD1. V lost 6 bases to trimming and J lost 2 bases; unmatched junction nucleotides: 5. This CDR3 has 15 amino acids. Per germline, CDR1 MNHEY and CDR2 SVGAGI.